These T cell receptor beta chains were read from a single sample in a study of blood T cells in healthy people across ages. TCRdb ran MiXCR on the 5' RACE reads and lists one entry per CDR3 protein. The table records around 1,000,000 distinct CDR3 sequences, 35% to 40% of them present only once. The specimen was blood. All receptors come from a man aged 18 to 29 in good health. Both conserved end residues are trimmed from each CDR3. Each record gives: V gene, CDR3 protein.

TRBV15 ATSSGDSPTTDTQY
TRBV9 ASSTGTSGDLYNEQF
TRBV6-5 ASSYPRNNRGAGNEQF
TRBV12-3/TRBV12-4 ASSRHGLQSSYNEQF
TRBV6-1 ASSVGVRPQH
TRBV7-2 ASSPRPGTNYEQY
TRBV20-1 SARPPRGEDYGYT
TRBV2 ASILSGAPSNTQY
TRBV6-1 ASSALPTSSYNEQF
TRBV15 ATSRDKGRGSPDYEQY
TRBV9 ASSPNTRTQY
TRBV15 ATSVLQGDTEAF
TRBV5-1 ASSLGRTLNTGELF
TRBV11-2 ASSPDGFRYNEQF
TRBV10-3 AISESNSGGMDTQY
TRBV2 ASSEFRGAAF
TRBV10-3 AISAPGRQETQY
TRBV9 ASSVGPTPATDTQY
TRBV5-1 ASSLAEGQGLDEQF
TRBV30 AWATGRGEQY